The subject of this entry is one TCR beta chain. The method was immunoSEQ multiplex PCR; TCRdb's version includes in-frame clones alone and lacks a portion of them. This table has tens of thousands of clones, around 94% appearing once. J was trimmed by 6 bases and V by 4 bases; bases with no gene match: 4. There are 14 residues in the CDR3. Germline CDR1 and CDR2: SGHNT and YYREEE (reference sequence). The sample originates from a study of blood T cell repertoires in COVID-19. This chain joins TRBV5-4 and TRBJ2-7, with 13 positions matching TRBD2. The source is a man in his forties or fifties with COVID-19, enrolled during active disease. Input material: peripheral blood. CDR3 in amino acids: CASSEGLAGSEQYF. In DNA, the CDR3 is TGTGCCAGCAGCGAGGGACTAGCGGGAAGCGAGCAGTACTTC.